This TCR beta chain came from a study of T cells in localized non-small cell lung cancer. Measured with immunoSEQ multiplex PCR; TCRdb has only the in-frame clones, and not every one. The data contain 50,000 to 70,000 clones, approximately 91% of them singletons. Points from the study as a whole: Investigators sequenced only a single tumor region, leaving heterogeneity possible. Uninvolved adjacent lung had higher T cell clonality than tumor and all other tissues. Patients showing higher blood T cell density tended to see longer overall survival. Among the top 100 tumor clones, a median around 50 appeared in adjacent lung.

The CDR3 runs to 14 residues. The V and J ends lost 0 bases and 9 bases respectively, with 13 bases between them. The germline gives CDR1 SGHRS, CDR2 YFSETQ. Comment on this clone: Its antigen remains unknown.

Specimen: peripheral blood, collected before any cancer treatment. The chain recombines TRBV5-1 with TRBJ2-4; no clear D gene. The sequence was collected from a man aged 40-75 years with stage I lung adenocarcinoma. In DNA, the CDR3 is TGCGCCAGCAGCTTGGTAGCTGGGGATGGCATTCAGTACTTC. The encoded protein is CASSLVAGDGIQYF.